This entry lists 18 T cell receptor beta chains sequenced from one sample in a study of memory CD4+ T cells and cytomegalovirus serostatus. Single viable CD3+CD4+CD8-CD45RO+ cells were sorted as the memory CD4+ T cells. TCRdb keeps only in-frame clones here, not all; method: immunoSEQ multiplex PCR. The data contain under 80,000 clones, around 78% of them singletons. The sample was memory CD4+ T cells from blood. The receptors were sampled from an adult in good health and CMV-seropositive.

The genes are TRBV15 and TRBJ1-2; 8 positions match TRBD1. V was clipped by 3 bases and J by 2 bases; unmatched bases: 8. Germline V lookup: CDR1 LNHNV, CDR2 YYDKDF (reference sequence). CDR3 length: 16 residues. CDR3 nucleotides: TGTGCCACCAGCAGCCGCAGACAGGGGCAGAACTATGGCTACACCTTC. This codes for CATSSRRQGQNYGYTF.

The genes are TRBV5-8 and TRBJ2-5, with 9 bases identical to TRBD1. Germline loops: CDR1 SGHTS, CDR2 YDEGEE. The CDR3 is made up of 14 amino acids. With 1 base clipped from V and 6 bases from J, the junction kept 4 bases outside the gene matches. The chain's CDR3 is CASSLTGGGKTQYF. The CDR3 DNA follows: TGTGCCAGCAGCTTGACAGGGGGCGGAAAGACCCAGTACTTC.

This clone was seen only a few times. This chain connects TRBV9 to TRBJ1-1; possibly TRBD1 for D (5 bases). Germline CDR1 and CDR2: SGDLS and YYNGEE. Trimming took off 0 bases at V and 1 base at J, with 10 bases between the two ends. This CDR3 is 15 amino acids long. CDR3: CASSVGNRRNTEAFF. The CDR3 coding sequence is TGTGCCAGCAGCGTAGGGAACAGGAGGAACACTGAAGCTTTCTTT.

This clone has a count of ten or more. V and J are TRBV5-1 and TRBJ1-1, with D unresolved. The CDR3 is 15 residues long. The V gene lost 0 bases and the J gene lost 0 bases, with 9 bases spanning the gap. Germline V lookup: CDR1 SGHRS, CDR2 YFSETQ. CDR3 in DNA: TGCGCCAGCAGCTTGGGGGCCCTTTTGAACACTGAAGCTTTCTTT. It yields the protein CASSLGALLNTEAFF.

J is TRBJ2-3 and V is TRBV5-1, with D hard to call. The CDR3 loop spans 14 amino acids. CDR1 SGHRS and CDR2 YFSETQ come from the germline V gene. Trimming left V 0 bases short and J 7 bases short, with 12 bases between. As DNA, the CDR3 is TGCGCCAGCAGCTTGGAGGGCTTGACGAATACGCAGTATTTT. Residues: CASSLEGLTNTQYF.

V and J are TRBV5-8 and TRBJ2-5; either TRBD1 or TRBD2 may fit D (5 bases each). CDR1 and CDR2 from the germline V gene are SGHTS and YDEGEE. This CDR3 contains 13 residues. With 0 bases removed from V and 5 bases from J, the gap between germline ends came to 8 bases. Here the CDR3 reads CASSLVGAETQYF. The CDR3 DNA reads TGTGCCAGCAGCTTGGTCGGGGCCGAGACCCAGTACTTC.

This clone was counted between two and nine times. The V gene is TRBV5-1, the J gene TRBJ1-3; the D gene is possibly TRBD1 (5 bases). The V gene lost 2 bases and the J gene lost 0 bases, with 6 bases spanning the gap. The germline gives CDR1 SGHRS, CDR2 YFSETQ. CDR3 length: 14 amino acids. CDR3 bases: TGCGCCAGCAGCTTAGGGGTCTCTGGAAACACCATATATTTT. Amino acids: CASSLGVSGNTIYF.

The chain combines TRBV2 with TRBJ1-1; D perhaps matches TRBD1 (6 bases). Trimming removed 4 bases from V and 4 bases from J, with 10 bases in between. Germline loops: CDR1 SNHLY, CDR2 FYNNEI. This CDR3 comprises 13 residues. The CDR3 DNA reads TGTGCCAGCAGTGTACAGGGTCGCACTGAAGCTTTCTTT. Translating it yields CASSVQGRTEAFF.

The chain links TRBV5-6 to TRBJ2-2; possibly TRBD1 for D (5 bases). The V and J ends lost 6 bases and 7 bases respectively, with 16 bases between them. Germline V gene sequence: CDR1 SGHDT, CDR2 YYEEEE. The CDR3 extends over 14 amino acids. CDR3 protein: CASTRRGGIGELFF. As DNA, the CDR3 is TGTGCCAGCACCCGTAGGGGTGGGATCGGGGAGCTGTTTTTT.

The chain is built from TRBV6-4 and TRBJ1-1, with TRBD1 as a possible D gene (5 bases). The length of the CDR3 is 13 residues. The V gene's germline CDR1 is MRHNA and CDR2 SNTAGT. Trimming took off 6 bases at V and 0 bases at J, with 8 bases between the two ends. The CDR3: CASRKDMNTEAFF. The CDR3 region has the DNA TGTGCCAGCAGAAAGGACATGAACACTGAAGCTTTCTTT.

The chain recombines TRBV7-9 with TRBJ2-1; D may correspond to TRBD1 or TRBD2 (5 bases each). V shed 1 base and J shed 15 bases, with 13 bases lying between them. The CDR3 sequence is 12 residues long. Germline V CDR1 and CDR2: SEHNR, FQNEAQ (reference sequence). The CDR3 region has the DNA TGTGCCAGCAGCTTAGATAGCCTTGGGGGGTTCTTC. As protein: CASSLDSLGGFF.

V usage is TRBV10-1 and J usage is TRBJ2-1; no firm D call. In germline, CDR1 is WNHNN, CDR2 SYGVQD (reference sequence). V lost 3 bases and J lost 6, with 12 bases in between. The CDR3 is 14 residues long. The CDR3: CASSEQSGRNEQFF. CDR3 in DNA: TGCGCCAGCAGTGAACAGTCGGGTCGCAATGAGCAGTTCTTC.

The V and J genes are TRBV7-9 and TRBJ2-5, with 9 bases that match TRBD2. The length of the CDR3 is 17 residues. Trimming at V came to 6 bases and at J to 2 bases, leaving 13 bases not matched to a gene. Germline assignment: CDR1 SEHNR and CDR2 FQNEAQ (reference sequence). CDR3 in amino acids: CASSPGTSPSLQETQYF. CDR3 bases: TGTGCCAGCAGTCCCGGGACTAGCCCTTCTTTACAAGAGACCCAGTACTTC.

This clone came up a few times. The chain joins TRBV6-6 to TRBJ1-1; the match to TRBD1 covers 7 bases. CDR1 is MNHNY and CDR2 is SVGAGI in the germline V gene (reference sequence). The CDR3 spans 14 residues. With 4 bases clipped from V and 1 base from J, the junction kept 3 bases outside the gene matches. The CDR3 nucleotides read TGTGCCAGCAGTTGGACAGGCCGGAACACTGAAGCTTTCTTT. Its translation is CASSWTGRNTEAFF.

The rearrangement joins TRBV11-2 to TRBJ1-1; D might be TRBD1 (5 bases). Per the germline V gene, CDR1 is SGHAT and CDR2 is FQNNGV. Deletions cut 5 bases from V and 4 bases from J, with 17 bases between. The CDR3 contains 15 residues. CDR3 coding DNA: TGTGCCAGCAGCACCTCCCGCGGGGGACTCACTGAAGCTTTCTTT. Residues: CASSTSRGGLTEAFF.

The gene calls are TRBV10-1 and TRBJ2-5; TRBD2 aligns across 13 bases. The CDR3 has 16 amino acids. Germline trimming cut 6 bases from V and 6 bases from J; bases unmatched to any gene: 10. CDR1 WNHNN and CDR2 SYGVQD come from the germline V gene (reference sequence). CDR3 in DNA: TGCGCCAGCAGCCCGAGACTAGCGGGAGGCTTGAAGACCCAGTACTTC. Its protein is CASSPRLAGGLKTQYF.

CDR3: CASSYDRRGLMFF. The CDR3 region has the DNA TGTGCCAGCAGTTACGATAGGAGAGGATTAATGTTTTTT. The chain couples TRBV6-5 to TRBJ1-4; no definite D call. The germline V gene has CDR1 MNHEY and CDR2 SVGAGI. Trimming pared 2 bases from V and 15 bases from J, leaving 16 bases between. The CDR3 runs 13 residues.

This chain links TRBV7-2 with TRBJ1-1, with D hard to call. CDR1 and CDR2 (germline): SGHTA, FQGNSA. V shed 1 base and J shed 8 bases, with 14 bases lying between them. CDR3 length: 14 amino acids. CDR3 region: CASSLDVTATEAFF. CDR3 in DNA: TGTGCCAGCAGCTTAGATGTCACGGCAACCGAAGCTTTCTTT.